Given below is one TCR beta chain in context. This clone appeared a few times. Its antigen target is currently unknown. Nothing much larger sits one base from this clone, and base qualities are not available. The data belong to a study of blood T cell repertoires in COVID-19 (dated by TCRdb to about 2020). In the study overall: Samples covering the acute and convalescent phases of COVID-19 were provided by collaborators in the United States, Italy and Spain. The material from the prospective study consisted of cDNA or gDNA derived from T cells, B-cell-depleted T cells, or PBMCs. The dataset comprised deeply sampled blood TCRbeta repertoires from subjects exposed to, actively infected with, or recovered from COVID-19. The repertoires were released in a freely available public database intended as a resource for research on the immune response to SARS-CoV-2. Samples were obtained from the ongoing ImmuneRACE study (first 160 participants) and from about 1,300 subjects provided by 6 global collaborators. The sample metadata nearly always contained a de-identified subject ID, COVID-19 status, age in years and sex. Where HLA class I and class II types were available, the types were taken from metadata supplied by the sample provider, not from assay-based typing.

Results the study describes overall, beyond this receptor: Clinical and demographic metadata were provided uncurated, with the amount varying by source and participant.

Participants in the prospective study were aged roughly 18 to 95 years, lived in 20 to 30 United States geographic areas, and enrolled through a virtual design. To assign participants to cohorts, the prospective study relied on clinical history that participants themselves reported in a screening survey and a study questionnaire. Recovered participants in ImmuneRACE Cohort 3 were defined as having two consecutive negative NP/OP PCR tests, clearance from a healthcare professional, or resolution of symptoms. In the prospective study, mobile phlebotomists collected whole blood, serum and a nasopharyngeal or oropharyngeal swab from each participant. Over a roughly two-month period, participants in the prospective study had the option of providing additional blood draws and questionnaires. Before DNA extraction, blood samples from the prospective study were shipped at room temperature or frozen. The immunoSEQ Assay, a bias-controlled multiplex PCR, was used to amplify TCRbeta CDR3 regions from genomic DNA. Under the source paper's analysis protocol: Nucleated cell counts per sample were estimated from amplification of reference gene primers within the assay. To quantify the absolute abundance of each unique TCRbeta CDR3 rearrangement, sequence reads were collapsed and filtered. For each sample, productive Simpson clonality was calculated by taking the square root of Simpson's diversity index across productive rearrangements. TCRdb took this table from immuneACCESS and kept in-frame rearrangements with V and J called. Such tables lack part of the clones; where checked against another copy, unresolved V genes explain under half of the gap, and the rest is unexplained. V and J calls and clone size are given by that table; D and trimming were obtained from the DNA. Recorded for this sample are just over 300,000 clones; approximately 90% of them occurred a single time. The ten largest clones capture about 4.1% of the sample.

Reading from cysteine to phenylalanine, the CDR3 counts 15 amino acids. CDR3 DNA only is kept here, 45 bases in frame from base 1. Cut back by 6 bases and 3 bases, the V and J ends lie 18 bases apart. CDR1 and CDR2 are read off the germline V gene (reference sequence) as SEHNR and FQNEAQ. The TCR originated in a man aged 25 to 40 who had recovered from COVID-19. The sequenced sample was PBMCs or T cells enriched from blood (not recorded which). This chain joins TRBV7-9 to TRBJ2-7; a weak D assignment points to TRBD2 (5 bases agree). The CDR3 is CASRRGPSGYYEQYF. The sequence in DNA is TGTGCCAGCAGAAGAGGCCCAAGCGGCTACTACGAGCAGTACTTC. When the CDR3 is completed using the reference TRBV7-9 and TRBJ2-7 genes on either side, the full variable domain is DTGVSQNPRHKITKRGQNVTFRCDPISEHNRLYWYRQTLGQGPEFLTYFQNEAQLEKSRLLSDRFSAERPKGSFSTLEIQRTEQGDSAMYLCASRRGPSGYYEQYFGPGTRLTVT.